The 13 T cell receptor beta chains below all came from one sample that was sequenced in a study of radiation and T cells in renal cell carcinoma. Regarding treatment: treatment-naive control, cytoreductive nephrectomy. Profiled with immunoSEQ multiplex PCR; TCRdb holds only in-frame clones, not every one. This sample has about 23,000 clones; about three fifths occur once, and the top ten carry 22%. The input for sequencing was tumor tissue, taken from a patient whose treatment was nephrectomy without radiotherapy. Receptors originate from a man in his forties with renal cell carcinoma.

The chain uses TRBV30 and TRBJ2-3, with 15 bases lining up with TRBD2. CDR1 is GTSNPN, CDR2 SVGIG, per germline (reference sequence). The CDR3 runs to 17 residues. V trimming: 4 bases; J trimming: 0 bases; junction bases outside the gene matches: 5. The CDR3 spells CAWKGLAGGPSTDTQYF. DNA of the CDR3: TGTGCCTGGAAGGGACTAGCGGGAGGTCCCAGCACAGATACGCAGTATTTT.

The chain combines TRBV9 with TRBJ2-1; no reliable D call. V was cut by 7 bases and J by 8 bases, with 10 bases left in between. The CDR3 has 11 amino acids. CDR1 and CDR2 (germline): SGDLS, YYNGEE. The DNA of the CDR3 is TGTGCCAGCGGTAGGTTCGATGAGCAGTTCTTC. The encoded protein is CASGRFDEQFF.

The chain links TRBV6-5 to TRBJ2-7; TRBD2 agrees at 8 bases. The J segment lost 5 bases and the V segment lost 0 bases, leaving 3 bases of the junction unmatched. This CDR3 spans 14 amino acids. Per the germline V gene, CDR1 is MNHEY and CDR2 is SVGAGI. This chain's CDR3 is CASSYSRGGHEQYF. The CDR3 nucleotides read TGTGCCAGCAGTTACTCCCGCGGGGGGCACGAGCAGTACTTC.

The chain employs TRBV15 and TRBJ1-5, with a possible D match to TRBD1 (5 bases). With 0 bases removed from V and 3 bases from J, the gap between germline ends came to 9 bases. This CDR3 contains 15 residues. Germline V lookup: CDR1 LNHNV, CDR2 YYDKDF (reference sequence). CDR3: CATSRDWGNNQPQHF. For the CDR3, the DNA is TGTGCCACCAGCAGAGATTGGGGGAACAATCAGCCCCAGCATTTT.

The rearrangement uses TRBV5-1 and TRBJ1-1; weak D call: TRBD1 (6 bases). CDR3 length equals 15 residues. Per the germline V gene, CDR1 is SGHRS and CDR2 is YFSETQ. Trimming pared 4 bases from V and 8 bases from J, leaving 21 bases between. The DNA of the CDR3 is TGCGCCAGCAGCAGAGCCGGGACAACGGGCGAGGAAGCTTTCTTT. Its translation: CASSRAGTTGEEAFF.

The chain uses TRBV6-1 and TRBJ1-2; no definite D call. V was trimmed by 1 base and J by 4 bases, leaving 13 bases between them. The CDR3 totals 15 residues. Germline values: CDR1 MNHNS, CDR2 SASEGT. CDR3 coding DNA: TGTGCCAGCAGTGAAGGTGAGGGAGCCTCCTATGGCTACACCTTC. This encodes CASSEGEGASYGYTF.

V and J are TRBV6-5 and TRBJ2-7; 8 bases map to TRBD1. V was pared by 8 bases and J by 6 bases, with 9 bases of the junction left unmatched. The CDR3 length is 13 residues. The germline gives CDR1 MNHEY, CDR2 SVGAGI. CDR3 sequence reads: CASGMTGEIEQYF. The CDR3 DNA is TGTGCCAGCGGGATGACAGGGGAGATCGAGCAGTACTTC.

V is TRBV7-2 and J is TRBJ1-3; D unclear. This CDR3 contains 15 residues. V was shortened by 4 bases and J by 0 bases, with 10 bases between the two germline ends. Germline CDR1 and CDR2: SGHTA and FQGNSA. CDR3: CASSSFVGSGNTIYF. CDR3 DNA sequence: TGTGCCAGCAGCTCGTTCGTCGGCTCTGGAAACACCATATATTTT.

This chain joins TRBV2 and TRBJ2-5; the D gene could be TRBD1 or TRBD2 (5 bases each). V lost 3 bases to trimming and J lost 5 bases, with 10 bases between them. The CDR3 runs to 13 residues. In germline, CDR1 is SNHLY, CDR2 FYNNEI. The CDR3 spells CASSEGPLETQYF. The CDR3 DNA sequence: TGTGCCAGCAGTGAGGGACCCCTTGAGACCCAGTACTTC. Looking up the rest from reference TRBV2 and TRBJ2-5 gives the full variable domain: EPEVTQTPSHQVTQMGQEVILRCVPISNHLYFYWYRQILGQKVEFLVSFYNNEISEKSEIFDDQFSVERPDGSNFTLKIRSTKLEDSAMYFCASSEGPLETQYFGPGTRLLVL.

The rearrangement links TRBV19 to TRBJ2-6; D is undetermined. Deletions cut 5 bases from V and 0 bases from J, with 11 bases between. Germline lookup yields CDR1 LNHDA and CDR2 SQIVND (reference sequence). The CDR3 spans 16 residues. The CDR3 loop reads CASSPSRLSGANVLTF. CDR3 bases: TGTGCCAGTAGTCCTTCTCGACTCTCTGGGGCCAACGTCCTGACTTTC.

This CDR3 reads CASSLYDRGLGNEQFF. DNA for the CDR3: TGTGCCAGCAGCCTGTATGACAGGGGGCTGGGGAATGAGCAGTTCTTC. The chain combines TRBV14 with TRBJ2-1; the match to TRBD1 covers 10 bases. This CDR3 is built from 16 residues. With V trimmed by 4 bases and J by 7 bases, 10 bases remained unmatched. Germline values: CDR1 SGHDN, CDR2 FVKESK.

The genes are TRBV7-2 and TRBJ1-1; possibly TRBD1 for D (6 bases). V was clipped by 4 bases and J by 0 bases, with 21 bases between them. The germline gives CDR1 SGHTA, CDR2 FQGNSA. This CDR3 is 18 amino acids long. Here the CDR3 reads CASSSLPGGGPLNTEAFF. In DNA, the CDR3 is TGTGCCAGCAGCTCCCTCCCCGGGGGCGGCCCCTTGAACACTGAAGCTTTCTTT.

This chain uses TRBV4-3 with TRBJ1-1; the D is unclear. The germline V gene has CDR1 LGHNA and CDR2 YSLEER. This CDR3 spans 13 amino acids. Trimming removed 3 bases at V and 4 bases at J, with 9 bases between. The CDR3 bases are TGCGCCAGCAGCCAGACCTTGAGCACTGAAGCTTTCTTT. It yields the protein CASSQTLSTEAFF.